The 14 T cell receptor beta chains below were found in one sample sequenced in a study of beta chain features in type 1 diabetes. The isolated RNA, all of it, was reverse transcribed, so expressed TCRB transcripts were what got sequenced. Libraries were prepared by immunoSEQ multiplex PCR; TCRdb keeps only in-frame clonotypes and omits some of them. Here the sample spans 350,000 to 450,000 clones, approximately 14% being singletons. The specimen sequenced was naive CD4+ T cells from blood. The receptors stem from a young man in good health.

In this sample, this clone turned up a few times. J is TRBJ2-1 and V is TRBV7-3; 13 nucleotides agree with TRBD2. V gave up 2 bases and J gave up 6 bases; unmatched junction bases: 7. The germline V gene has CDR1 SGHTA and CDR2 FQGTGA. CDR3 length: 17 residues. CDR3 sequence: CASSLRGTSGALNEQFF. CDR3 nucleotide sequence: TGTGCCAGCAGCTTACGAGGGACTAGCGGGGCCCTCAATGAGCAGTTCTTC.

This clone was picked up a small number of times. This rearrangement joins TRBV5-6 to TRBJ2-3; either TRBD1 or TRBD2 may fit D (5 bases each). CDR1 is SGHDT and CDR2 is YYEEEE in the germline V gene. The CDR3 is 15 amino acids. V dropped 6 bases and J dropped 0 bases, with 14 bases sitting between them. In nucleotides, the CDR3 is TGTGCCAGCAACGGGGCCAGGTTTAGCACAGATACGCAGTATTTT. This sequence encodes CASNGARFSTDTQYF.

This chain links TRBV6-6 with TRBJ1-4, with 7 nucleotides matching TRBD1. This CDR3 spans 16 amino acids. Germline V lookup: CDR1 MNHNY, CDR2 SVGAGI (reference sequence). V trimming: 5 bases; J trimming: 8 bases; junction bases outside the gene matches: 14. In DNA form, the CDR3 reads TGTGCCAGCAGTCACCTCGACAGGGCGGGCCGAGAAAAACTGTTTTTT. Protein product: CASSHLDRAGREKLFF.

This sequence joins TRBV28 and TRBJ2-2; a weak D match, TRBD1 (7 bases). The CDR3 consists of 16 residues. Trimming stripped 7 bases from V and 7 bases from J, with 22 bases between. Per germline, CDR1 MDHEN and CDR2 SYDVKM. CDR3 loop: CASIASQGGGDGELFF. The CDR3, as DNA: TGTGCCAGCATCGCCTCCCAGGGGGGAGGTGACGGGGAGCTGTTTTTT.

In DNA form, the CDR3 reads TGTGCCAGCAGTGAATGGAGGGGAGAGACCCAGTACTTC. Protein: CASSEWRGETQYF. This chain joins TRBV6-1 and TRBJ2-3; possibly TRBD2 for D (6 bases). Gene TRBJ2-5 matches the end of the DNA better, so the J call may be wrong. Looked up from germline, CDR1 is MNHNS and CDR2 is SASEGT. This CDR3 region has 13 residues.

This sequence joins TRBV9 and TRBJ2-7; the D gene is possibly TRBD2 (7 bases). V was clipped by 3 bases and J by 4 bases, with 17 bases between them. The germline V gene has CDR1 SGDLS and CDR2 YYNGEE. CDR3 size: 15 residues. CDR3 sequence (DNA): TGTGCCAGCAGCGCGTCGAAGGGGGGGCTTTACGAGCAGTACTTC. Translated: CASSASKGGLYEQYF.

This chain connects TRBV25-1 to TRBJ2-1; 7 bases are shared with TRBD1. J lost 1 base, V lost 4 bases, and 4 bases had no gene match. CDR1 is MGHDK, CDR2 SYGVNS, per germline. This CDR3 has 15 amino acids. The CDR3 is CASSVSGGSYNEQFF. CDR3 nucleotides: TGTGCCAGCAGTGTCTCAGGGGGTTCCTACAATGAGCAGTTCTTC.

This clone was detected a few times. DNA of the CDR3: TGTGCCAGCAGCTTGATCAGGGACTACGAGCAGTACGTC. Encoded protein: CASSLIRDYEQYV. V gene TRBV6-1 combines with J gene TRBJ2-7; D might be TRBD1 (5 bases). The germline gives CDR1 MNHNS, CDR2 SASEGT. Trimming took 6 bases from V and 3 from J, leaving 12 bases between them. CDR3 length equals 13 residues.

This chain joins TRBV5-1 and TRBJ2-6; TRBD1 aligns across 7 bases. Losses at the gene ends were 4 bases for V and 2 bases for J; bases not matched to a gene: 6. The CDR3 is 16 amino acids. Looked up from germline, CDR1 is SGHRS and CDR2 is YFSETQ. DNA for the CDR3: TGCGCCAGCAGCGAGGACAGGTTAGCTGGGGCCAACGTCCTGACTTTC. Protein product: CASSEDRLAGANVLTF.

The chain recombines TRBV7-2 with TRBJ2-3, with 8 bases identical to TRBD2. CDR3 length: 14 amino acids. V lost 5 bases to trimming and J lost 6 bases; unmatched junction nucleotides: 7. From germline, CDR1 is SGHTA and CDR2 FQGNSA. The CDR3 protein is CASSLGLAWDTQYF. The CDR3 bases are TGTGCCAGCAGCCTCGGACTAGCTTGGGATACGCAGTATTTT.

This clone was seen a few times. V usage is TRBV12-5 and J usage is TRBJ2-1; tentatively, D is TRBD1 (6 bases). The CDR3 is 15 amino acids. V lost 4 bases and J lost 7, with 17 bases in between. Germline CDR1 is LGHNT and CDR2 is FRNRAP. The CDR3 sequence is CASGSRDTLSNEQFF. CDR3 nucleotide sequence: TGTGCTAGTGGTTCCCGGGACACTCTATCAAATGAGCAGTTCTTC.

The chain joins TRBV9 to TRBJ2-4, with 13 bases fitting TRBD2. Per germline, CDR1 SGDLS and CDR2 YYNGEE. J lost 2 bases, V lost 0 bases, and 14 bases had no gene match. CDR3 length equals 21 residues. CDR3 protein: CASSVGSGTSGTVGPKNIQYF. The CDR3 nucleotides read TGTGCCAGCAGCGTAGGGAGCGGGACTAGCGGGACTGTAGGGCCCAAAAACATTCAGTACTTC.

The chain couples TRBV6-6 to TRBJ1-4, with D tentatively TRBD1 (6 bases). Germline CDR1 MNHNY, CDR2 SVGAGI (reference sequence). The V gene lost 2 bases and the J gene lost 7 bases, with 11 bases spanning the gap. The CDR3 length is 14 residues. The DNA for the CDR3 is TGTGCCAGCAGTTACGGGACAAGAGGTGAAAAACTGTTTTTT. As protein: CASSYGTRGEKLFF.

The chain couples TRBV6-1 to TRBJ2-3, with D uncertain. In germline, CDR1 is MNHNS, CDR2 SASEGT. CDR3 size: 15 residues. Trimming cost V 4 bases and J 0 bases, with 11 bases left between them. The CDR3 DNA reads TGTGCCAGCAGTGGGACGCGGCTCAGCACAGATACGCAGTATTTT. Translating it yields CASSGTRLSTDTQYF.